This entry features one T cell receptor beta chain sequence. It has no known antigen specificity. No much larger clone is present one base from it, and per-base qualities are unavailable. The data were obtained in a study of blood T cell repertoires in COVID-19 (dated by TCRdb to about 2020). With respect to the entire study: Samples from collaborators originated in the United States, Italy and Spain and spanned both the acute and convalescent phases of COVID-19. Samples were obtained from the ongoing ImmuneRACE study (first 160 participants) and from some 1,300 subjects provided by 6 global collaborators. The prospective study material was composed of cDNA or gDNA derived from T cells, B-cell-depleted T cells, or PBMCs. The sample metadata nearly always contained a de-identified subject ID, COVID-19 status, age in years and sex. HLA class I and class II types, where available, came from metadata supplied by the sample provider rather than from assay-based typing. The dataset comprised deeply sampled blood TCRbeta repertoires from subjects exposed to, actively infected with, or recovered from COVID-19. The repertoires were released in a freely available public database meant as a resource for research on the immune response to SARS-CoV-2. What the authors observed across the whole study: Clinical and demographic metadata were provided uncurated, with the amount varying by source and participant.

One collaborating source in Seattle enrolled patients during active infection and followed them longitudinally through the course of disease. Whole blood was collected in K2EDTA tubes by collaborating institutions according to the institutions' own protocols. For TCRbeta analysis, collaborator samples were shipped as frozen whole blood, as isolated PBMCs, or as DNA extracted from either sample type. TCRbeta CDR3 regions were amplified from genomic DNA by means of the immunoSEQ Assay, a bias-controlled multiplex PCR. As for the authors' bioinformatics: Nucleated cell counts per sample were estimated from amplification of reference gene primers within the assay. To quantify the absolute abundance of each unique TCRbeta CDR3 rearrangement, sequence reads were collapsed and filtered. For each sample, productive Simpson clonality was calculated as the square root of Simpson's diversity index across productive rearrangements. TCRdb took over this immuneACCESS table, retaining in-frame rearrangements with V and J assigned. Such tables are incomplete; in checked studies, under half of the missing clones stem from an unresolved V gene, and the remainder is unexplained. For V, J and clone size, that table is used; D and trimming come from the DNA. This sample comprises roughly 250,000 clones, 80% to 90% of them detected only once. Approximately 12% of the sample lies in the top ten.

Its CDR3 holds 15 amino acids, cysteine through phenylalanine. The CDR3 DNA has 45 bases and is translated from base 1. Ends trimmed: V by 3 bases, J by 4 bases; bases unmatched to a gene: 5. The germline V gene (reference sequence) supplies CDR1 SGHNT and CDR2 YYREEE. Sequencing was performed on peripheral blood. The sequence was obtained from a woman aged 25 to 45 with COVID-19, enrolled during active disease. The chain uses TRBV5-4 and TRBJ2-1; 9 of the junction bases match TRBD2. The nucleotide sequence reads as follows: TGTGCCAGCAGCTCTGTAGCGGGGGAATACAATGAGCAGTTCTTC. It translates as CASSSVAGEYNEQFF. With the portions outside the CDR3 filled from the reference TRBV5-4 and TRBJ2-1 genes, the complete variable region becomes ETGVTQSPTHLIKTRGQQVTLRCSSQSGHNTVSWYQQALGQGPQFIFQYYREEENGRGNFPPRFSGLQFPNYSSELNVNALELDDSALYLCASSSVAGEYNEQFFGPGTRLTVL.